The 11 T cell receptor beta chains below all came from one sample that was sequenced in a study of blood T cells in healthy people across ages. Through a sample-barcoded 5' primer and a J-beta primer mix, a second PCR was run for roughly 7 to 11 cycles. TCRdb called the 5' RACE reads again in MiXCR, with one record for every CDR3 protein. This sample carries about 1.7 million distinct CDR3 sequences, 28% of them seen once, and the ten largest clones take 7.7%. The sequenced sample consisted of blood. The source of these receptors is a woman under 40 in good health.

This clonotype was seen a few times. The chain couples TRBV7-2 to TRBJ2-3, with D hard to call. The CDR3 runs to 13 residues. V was trimmed by 0 bases and J by 4 bases, leaving 5 bases between them. CDR1 and CDR2 from the germline V gene are SGHTA and FQGNSA. The CDR3 region has the DNA TGTGCCAGCAGCTTAGCGACGGCAGATACGCAGTATTTT. Residues: CASSLATADTQYF.

Ten or more counts support this clonotype. The chain combines TRBV6-5 with TRBJ2-5; D not certain. Germline V gene data show CDR1 as MNHEY and CDR2 as SVGAGI. The CDR3 runs to 13 residues. With 6 bases removed from V and 5 bases from J, the gap between germline ends came to 13 bases. CDR3 in amino acids: CASSSAGMETQYF. The CDR3 nucleotides are TGTGCCAGCAGCTCGGCCGGTATGGAGACCCAGTACTTC.

This chain links TRBV7-2 with TRBJ1-2, with 8 positions matching TRBD1. J gave up 5 bases and V 4 bases, and 18 bases lay outside the gene matches. Germline assignment: CDR1 SGHTA and CDR2 FQGNSA. The CDR3 totals 18 residues. CDR3 DNA sequence: TGTGCCAGCAGCTGGACAGGGTTGGGCCTGCGGAAACCATATGGCTACACCTTC. Translating gives CASSWTGLGLRKPYGYTF.

The table lists this clonotype with many counts. This chain joins TRBV7-9 and TRBJ2-3, with D perhaps matching TRBD2 (6 bases). The V gene's germline CDR1 is SEHNR and CDR2 FQNEAQ (reference sequence). This CDR3 has 15 residues. V lost 4 bases, J lost 4 bases, and 15 bases lay in between. In DNA, the CDR3 is TGTGCCAGCAGCTACCTAGCGAGGGGCGCAGATACGCAGTATTTT. Its protein is CASSYLARGADTQYF.

The DNA for the CDR3 is TGTGCCAGCAGGGGCGGACAGCTCAACACTGAAGCTTTCTTT. Its protein product is CASRGGQLNTEAFF. The chain uses TRBV11-2 and TRBJ1-1, with a weak D call TRBD1 (6 bases). This CDR3 comprises 14 residues. Trimming left V 6 bases short and J 2 bases short, with 13 bases between. Germline V gene sequence: CDR1 SGHAT, CDR2 FQNNGV. The complete variable domain, with remaining parts taken from reference TRBV11-2 and TRBJ1-1, reads EAGVAQSPRYKIIEKRQSVAFWCNPISGHATLYWYQQILGQGPKLLIQFQNNGVVDDSQLPKDRFSAERLKGVDSTLKIQPAKLEDSAVYLCASRGGQLNTEAFFGQGTRLTVV.

The CDR3 DNA reads TGCAGTGCCGAACAGGGCCCCACCTTC. This gives the protein CSAEQGPTF. The genes are TRBV20-1 and TRBJ1-2; D may be TRBD1 (6 bases). The CDR3 is 9 residues long. The ends were cut back, 6 bases at V and 13 bases at J, with 12 bases in the middle. From germline, CDR1 is DFQATT and CDR2 SNEGSKA (reference sequence).

This clonotype was seen only a few times. The chain joins TRBV18 to TRBJ2-7, with TRBD1 identical over 9 bases. The CDR3 is 15 residues long. Germline V CDR1 and CDR2: KGHSH, LQKENI. V shed 3 bases and J 5 bases; nucleotides not matched to a gene: 8. The CDR3 spells CASSPFGTGTHEQYF. The CDR3 DNA is TGTGCCAGCTCACCGTTTGGGACAGGGACCCACGAGCAGTACTTC. The full variable domain, completed using reference TRBV18 and TRBJ2-7, is NAGVMQNPRHLVRRRGQEARLRCSPMKGHSHVYWYRQLPEEGLKFMVYLQKENIIDESGMPKERFSAEFPKEGPSILRIQQVVRGDSAAYFCASSPFGTGTHEQYFGPGTRLTVT.

This clonotype was detected a few times. One end of the junction varies from germline; a read error may be responsible. The rearrangement links TRBV28 to TRBJ2-6; possibly TRBD1 for D (5 bases). CDR3 size: 15 residues. Germline CDR1 MDHEN, CDR2 SYDVKM. The CDR3 reads CASAMDVSGANVPTF. As DNA, the CDR3 is TGTGCCAGTGCCATGGATGTCTCTGGGGCCAACGTCCCGACTTTC.

The table lists this clonotype with many counts. The chain is built from TRBV7-9 and TRBJ2-7, with D uncertain. Germline CDR1 SEHNR, CDR2 FQNEAQ (reference sequence). V was shortened by 6 bases and J by 0 bases, with 12 bases between the two germline ends. The CDR3 is 14 residues long. The CDR3 here is CASSKTGNSYEQYF. The CDR3 nucleotides read TGTGCCAGCAGTAAAACCGGCAACTCCTACGAGCAGTACTTC.

The V call is TRBV7-2, the J call TRBJ2-1, with D unresolved. V gave up 10 bases and J gave up 7 bases, with 17 bases separating them. The CDR3 is made up of 13 amino acids. Germline V gives CDR1 SGHTA, CDR2 FQGNSA. CDR3 nucleotides: TGTGCCACGCGTGGTTTTGGCGAGAATGAGCAGTTCTTC. This codes for CATRGFGENEQFF. The complete variable domain, with remaining parts taken from reference TRBV7-2 and TRBJ2-1, reads GAGVSQSPSNKVTEKGKDVELRCDPISGHTALYWYRQSLGQGLEFLIYFQGNSAPDKSGLPSDRFSAERTGGSVSTLTIQRTQQEDSAVYLCATRGFGENEQFFGPGTRLTVL.

This clonotype was counted ten times or more. The chain's CDR3 is CASRGQGETQYF. CDR3 bases: TGTGCCAGCAGGGGACAGGGAGAGACCCAGTACTTC. The V call is TRBV2, the J call TRBJ2-5; the match to TRBD1 covers 9 bases. Germline V CDR1 and CDR2: SNHLY, FYNNEI. The CDR3 totals 12 residues. V was pared by 6 bases and J by 4 bases, with 0 bases of the junction left unmatched. Full variable domain (missing parts from reference TRBV2 and TRBJ2-5): EPEVTQTPSHQVTQMGQEVILRCVPISNHLYFYWYRQILGQKVEFLVSFYNNEISEKSEIFDDQFSVERPDGSNFTLKIRSTKLEDSAMYFCASRGQGETQYFGPGTRLLVL.